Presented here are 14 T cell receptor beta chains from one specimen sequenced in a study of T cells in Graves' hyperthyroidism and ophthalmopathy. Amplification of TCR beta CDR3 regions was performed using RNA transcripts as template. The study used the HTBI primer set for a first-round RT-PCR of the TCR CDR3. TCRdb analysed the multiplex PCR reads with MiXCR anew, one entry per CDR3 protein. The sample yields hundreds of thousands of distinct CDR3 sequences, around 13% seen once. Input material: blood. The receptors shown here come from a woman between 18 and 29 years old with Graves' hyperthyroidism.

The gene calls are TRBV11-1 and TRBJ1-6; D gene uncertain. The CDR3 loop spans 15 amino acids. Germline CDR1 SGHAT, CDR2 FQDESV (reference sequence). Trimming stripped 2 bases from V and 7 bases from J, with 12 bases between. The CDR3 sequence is CASSLKAIGNSPLHF. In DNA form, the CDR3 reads TGTGCCAGCAGCTTAAAGGCCATTGGGAATTCACCCCTCCACTTT.

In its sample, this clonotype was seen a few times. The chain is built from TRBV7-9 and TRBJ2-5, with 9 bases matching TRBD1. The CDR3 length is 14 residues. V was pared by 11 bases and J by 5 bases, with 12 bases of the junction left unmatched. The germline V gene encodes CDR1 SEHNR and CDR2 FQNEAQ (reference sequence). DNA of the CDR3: TGTGCCGTCTCGGACGAGACAGGGGGGGAGACCCAGTACTTC. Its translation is CAVSDETGGETQYF.

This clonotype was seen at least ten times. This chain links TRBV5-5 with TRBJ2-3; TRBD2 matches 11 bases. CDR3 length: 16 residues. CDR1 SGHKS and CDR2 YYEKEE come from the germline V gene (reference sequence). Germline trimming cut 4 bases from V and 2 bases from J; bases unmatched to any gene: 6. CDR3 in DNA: TGTGCCAGCAGCGGACGACTAGCGGGAAACACAGATACGCAGTATTTT. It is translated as CASSGRLAGNTDTQYF.

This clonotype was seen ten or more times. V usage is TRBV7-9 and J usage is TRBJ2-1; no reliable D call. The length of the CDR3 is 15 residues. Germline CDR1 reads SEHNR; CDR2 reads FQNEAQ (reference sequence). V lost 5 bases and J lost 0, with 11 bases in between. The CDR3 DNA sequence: TGTGCCAGCAGCGGGCGCGTAAGCTCCTACAATGAGCAGTTCTTC. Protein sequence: CASSGRVSSYNEQFF.

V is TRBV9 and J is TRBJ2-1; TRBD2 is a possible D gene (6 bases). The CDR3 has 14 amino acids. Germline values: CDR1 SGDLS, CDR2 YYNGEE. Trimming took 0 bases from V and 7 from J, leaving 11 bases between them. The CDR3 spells CASSVGGTANEQFF. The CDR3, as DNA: TGTGCCAGCAGCGTAGGGGGGACTGCTAATGAGCAGTTCTTC.

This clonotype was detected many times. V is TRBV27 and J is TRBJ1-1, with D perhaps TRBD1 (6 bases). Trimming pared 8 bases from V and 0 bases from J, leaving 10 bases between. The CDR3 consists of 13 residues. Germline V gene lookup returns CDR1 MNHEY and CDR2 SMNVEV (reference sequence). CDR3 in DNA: TGTGCCAGCCGGACAGAGGTGAACACTGAAGCTTTCTTT. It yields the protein CASRTEVNTEAFF.

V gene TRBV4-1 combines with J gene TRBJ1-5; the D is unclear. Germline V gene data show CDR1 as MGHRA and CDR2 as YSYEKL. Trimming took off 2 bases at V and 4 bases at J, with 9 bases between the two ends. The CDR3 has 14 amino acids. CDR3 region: CASSQWRTNQPQHF. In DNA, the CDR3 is TGCGCCAGCAGCCAATGGCGCACTAATCAGCCCCAGCATTTT.

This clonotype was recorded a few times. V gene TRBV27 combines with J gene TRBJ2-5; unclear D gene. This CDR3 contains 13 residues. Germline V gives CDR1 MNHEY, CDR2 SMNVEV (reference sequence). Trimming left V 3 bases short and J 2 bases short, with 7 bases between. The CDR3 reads CASSLREQETQYF. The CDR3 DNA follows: TGTGCCAGCAGTTTGCGCGAGCAAGAGACCCAGTACTTC.

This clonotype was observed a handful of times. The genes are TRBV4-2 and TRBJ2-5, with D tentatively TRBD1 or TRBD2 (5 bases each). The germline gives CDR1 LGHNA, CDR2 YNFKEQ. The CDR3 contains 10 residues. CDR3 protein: CGGREETQYF. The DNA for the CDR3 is TGTGGGGGACGGGAAGAGACCCAGTACTTC.

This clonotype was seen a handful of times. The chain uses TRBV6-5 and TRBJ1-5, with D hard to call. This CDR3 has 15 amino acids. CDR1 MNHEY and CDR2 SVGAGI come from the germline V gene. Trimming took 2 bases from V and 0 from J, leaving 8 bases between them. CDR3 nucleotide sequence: TGTGCCAGCAGTTACAGTTTTTATAGCAATCAGCCCCAGCATTTT. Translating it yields CASSYSFYSNQPQHF.

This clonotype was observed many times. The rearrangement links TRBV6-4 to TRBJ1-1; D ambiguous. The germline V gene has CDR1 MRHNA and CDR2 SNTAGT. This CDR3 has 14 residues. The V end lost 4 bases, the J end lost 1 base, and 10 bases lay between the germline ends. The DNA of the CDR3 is TGTGCCAGCAGTGTCAATGGAGGGAACACTGAAGCTTTCTTT. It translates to CASSVNGGNTEAFF.

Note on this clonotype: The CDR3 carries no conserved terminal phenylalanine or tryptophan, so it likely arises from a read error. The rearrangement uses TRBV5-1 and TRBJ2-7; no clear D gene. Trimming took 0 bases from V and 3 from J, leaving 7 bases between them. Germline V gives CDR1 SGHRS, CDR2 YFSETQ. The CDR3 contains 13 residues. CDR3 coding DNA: TGCGCCAGCAGCTTGGAGACTGTCTACGAGCAGTACTTA. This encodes CASSLETVYEQYL.

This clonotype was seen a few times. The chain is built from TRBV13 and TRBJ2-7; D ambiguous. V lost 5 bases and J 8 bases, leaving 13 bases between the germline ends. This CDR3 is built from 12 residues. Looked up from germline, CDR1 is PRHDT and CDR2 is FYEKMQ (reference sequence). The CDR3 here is CASSGEKDQQYF. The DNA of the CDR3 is TGTGCCAGCAGCGGAGAAAAAGACCAGCAGTACTTC.

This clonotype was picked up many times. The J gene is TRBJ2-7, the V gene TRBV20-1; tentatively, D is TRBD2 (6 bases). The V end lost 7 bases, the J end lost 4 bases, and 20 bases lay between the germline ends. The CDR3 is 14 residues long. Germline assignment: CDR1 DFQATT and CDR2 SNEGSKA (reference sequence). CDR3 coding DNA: TGCAGTGGCTTGACTAGTCCCTCGGGGTACGAGCAGTACTTC. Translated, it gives CSGLTSPSGYEQYF.